The count of the clone carrying this T cell receptor beta chain is one. The antigen is unknown. These data come from a study of cytomegalovirus exposure and HLA in healthy donors. Overall study results and limits: In vitro work confirmed that a few CMV-associated chains recognize CMV antigens. One later analysis, an examination of the 100 to 150 validation repertoires, found that first-cohort TCR clusters tended to co-occur in them. The classifier was said to identify cytomegalovirus status with high specificity and sensitivity.

Using immunoSEQ multiplex PCR, the repertoire was profiled, and TCRdb retains in-frame clones only, with some absent. The sample holds some 180,000 clones, more than 75% seen once. Germline-derived CDR1 and CDR2 are SGDLS and YYNGEE. This CDR3 comprises 14 residues. The trim removed 3 bases at V and 3 bases at J, leaving 5 bases unmatched. The sample was PBMCs. The origin of this receptor is a young man in good health and CMV-seropositive. This chain links TRBV9 with TRBJ2-7; 8 nucleotides line up with TRBD2. The CDR3 reads CASSADSGNYEQYF. The CDR3 DNA follows: TGTGCCAGCAGCGCTGATAGCGGGAACTACGAGCAGTACTTC.